Listed here is a single T cell receptor (beta chain). The antigen is not known. The data originate from a study of OX40 agonist ivuxolimab in advanced cancers. Turning to the study itself: The study treated patients with ivuxolimab, an agonistic anti-OX40 (CD134) antibody. Every patient in dose escalation had hepatocellular carcinoma, melanoma, renal cell or head and neck cancer. The group had a mean age of 60 years, ranged from roughly 20 to 80, and was 75% to 85% male. Overall study results and limits: Clonal expansion was seen in CD4+ and CD8+ blood T cells by week 6 at 0.1 to 3.0 mg/kg.

Measured with immunoSEQ multiplex PCR; TCRdb has only the in-frame clones, and not every one. The table has approximately 100,000 clones, roughly nine tenths seen once; the top ten hold around 0.31%. CDR3 length: 16 amino acids. From germline, CDR1 is SNHLY and CDR2 FYNNEI. J lost 0 bases, V lost 6 bases, and 3 bases had no gene match. The V call is TRBV2, the J call TRBJ1-4, with TRBD1 matching over 11 bases. The clonotype comes from an adult with an advanced solid tumor such as melanoma, head and neck, liver or kidney cancer. The specimen comprised CD4+ or CD8+ T cells sorted from blood, sampled in a trial of the OX40 agonist ivuxolimab. This CDR3 reads CASSRDRGSTNEKLFF. CDR3 DNA: TGTGCCAGCAGCCGGGACAGGGGGTCAACTAATGAAAAACTGTTTTTT.